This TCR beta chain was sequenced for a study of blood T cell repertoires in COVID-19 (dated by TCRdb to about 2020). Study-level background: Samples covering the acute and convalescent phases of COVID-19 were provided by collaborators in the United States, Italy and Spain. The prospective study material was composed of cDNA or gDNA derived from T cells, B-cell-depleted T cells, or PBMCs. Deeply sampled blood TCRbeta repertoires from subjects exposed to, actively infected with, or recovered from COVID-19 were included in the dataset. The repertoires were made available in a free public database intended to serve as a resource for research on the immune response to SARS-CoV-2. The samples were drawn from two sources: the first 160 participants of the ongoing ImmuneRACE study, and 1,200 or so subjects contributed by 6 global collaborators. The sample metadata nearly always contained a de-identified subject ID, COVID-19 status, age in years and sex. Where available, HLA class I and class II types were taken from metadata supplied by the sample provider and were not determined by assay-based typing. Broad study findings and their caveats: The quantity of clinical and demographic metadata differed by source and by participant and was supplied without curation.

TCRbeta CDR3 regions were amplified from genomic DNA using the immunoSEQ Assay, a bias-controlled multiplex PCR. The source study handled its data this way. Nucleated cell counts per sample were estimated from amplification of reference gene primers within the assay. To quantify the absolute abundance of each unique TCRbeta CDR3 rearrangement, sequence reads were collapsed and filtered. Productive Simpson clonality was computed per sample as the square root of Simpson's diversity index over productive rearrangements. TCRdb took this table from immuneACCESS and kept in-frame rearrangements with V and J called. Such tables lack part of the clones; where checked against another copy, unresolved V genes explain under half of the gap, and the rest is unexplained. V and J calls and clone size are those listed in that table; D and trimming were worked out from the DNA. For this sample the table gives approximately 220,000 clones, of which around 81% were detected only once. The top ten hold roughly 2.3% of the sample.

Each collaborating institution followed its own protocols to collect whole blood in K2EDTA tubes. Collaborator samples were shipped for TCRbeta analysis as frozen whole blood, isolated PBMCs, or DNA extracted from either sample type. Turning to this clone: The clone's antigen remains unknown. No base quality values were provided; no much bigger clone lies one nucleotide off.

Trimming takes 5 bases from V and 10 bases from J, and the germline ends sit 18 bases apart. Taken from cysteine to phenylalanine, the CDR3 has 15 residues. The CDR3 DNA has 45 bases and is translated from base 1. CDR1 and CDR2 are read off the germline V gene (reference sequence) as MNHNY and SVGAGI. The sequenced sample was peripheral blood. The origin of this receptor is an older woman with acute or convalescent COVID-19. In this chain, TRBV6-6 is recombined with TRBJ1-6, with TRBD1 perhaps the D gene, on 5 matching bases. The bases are TGTGCCAGCAGTCCCAGGCGGGGCCCCTTGTCACCCCTCCACTTT. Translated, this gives CASSPRRGPLSPLHF.